What follows are 23 T cell receptor beta chains derived from one specimen sequenced in a study of cytomegalovirus exposure and HLA in healthy donors. The PCR made use of 60 Vbeta and 13 Jbeta primers. Repertoires were generated with immunoSEQ multiplex PCR, while TCRdb's copy carries only in-frame clones and drops some. The sample consists of around 100,000 clones, around three quarters of them appearing once. Sequencing was done on a sample of PBMCs. These receptors were collected from a woman aged 18 to 35 in good health and CMV-seropositive.

This chain joins TRBV6-1 and TRBJ2-7; 15 nucleotides align to TRBD2. Looked up from germline, CDR1 is MNHNS and CDR2 is SASEGT. With 5 bases clipped from V and 9 bases from J, the junction kept 5 bases outside the gene matches. The CDR3 has 14 amino acids. CDR3 sequence: CASSTSGLAGGQYF. In DNA form, the CDR3 reads TGTGCCAGCAGTACCTCGGGACTAGCGGGAGGGCAGTACTTC.

V gene TRBV5-1 combines with J gene TRBJ2-7, with 13 bases fitting TRBD2. V dropped 4 bases and J dropped 7; count of bases not matched to a gene: 8. This CDR3 contains 15 residues. Germline V CDR1 and CDR2: SGHRS, YFSETQ. The CDR3 DNA sequence: TGCGCCAGCAGCACGAATGGACTAGCGGGAGTAGAGCAGTACTTC. It specifies CASSTNGLAGVEQYF.

J is TRBJ1-5 and V is TRBV27; 8 bases agree with TRBD1. Germline V gene data show CDR1 as MNHEY and CDR2 as SMNVEV (reference sequence). Trimming took 3 bases from V and 7 from J; bases not matched to a gene: 5. The CDR3 consists of 14 residues. The CDR3: CASSFQGAGQPQHF. The CDR3 DNA reads as TGTGCCAGCAGTTTCCAGGGGGCTGGGCAGCCCCAGCATTTT.

V and J are TRBV11-3 and TRBJ2-5, with D tentatively TRBD2 (6 bases). The DNA end is a closer match to TRBJ2-7, so the J assignment may be wrong. Germline CDR1 and CDR2: SGHNT and YENEEA. The CDR3 extends over 14 amino acids. The CDR3 DNA reads as TGTGCCAGCAGCCTTAGCGGTTTCTCCTACGAGCAGTACTTC. It translates to CASSLSGFSYEQYF.

The V call is TRBV6-5, the J call TRBJ2-7; 7 bases fit TRBD2. Germline trimming cut 6 bases from V and 2 bases from J; bases unmatched to any gene: 7. The germline V gene encodes CDR1 MNHEY and CDR2 SVGAGI. The CDR3 has 14 amino acids. The CDR3 here is CASSLTSEPYEQYF. CDR3 sequence (DNA): TGTGCCAGCAGCCTTACTAGCGAACCCTACGAGCAGTACTTC.

V and J are TRBV28 and TRBJ2-2; D gene uncertain. The CDR3 extends over 13 amino acids. Germline V CDR1 and CDR2: MDHEN, SYDVKM. Trimming shortened V by 8 bases and J by 0 bases, and 7 bases separated the two germline ends. CDR3 nucleotides: TGTGCCAGCCCCCATGCGAACACCGGGGAGCTGTTTTTT. Encoded protein: CASPHANTGELFF.

This chain joins TRBV5-1 and TRBJ1-2; maybe TRBD1 (6 bases). CDR3 length: 16 residues. V dropped 5 bases and J dropped 4 bases, with 21 bases sitting between them. Germline CDR1 reads SGHRS; CDR2 reads YFSETQ. CDR3 residues: CASSPLVQGSSYGYTF. CDR3 sequence (DNA): TGCGCCAGCAGTCCTCTTGTACAGGGATCCAGCTATGGCTACACCTTC. The full variable domain, its missing parts supplied by reference TRBV5-1 and TRBJ1-2, is KAGVTQTPRYLIKTRGQQVTLSCSPISGHRSVSWYQQTPGQGLQFLFEYFSETQRNKGNFPGRFSGRQFSNSRSEMNVSTLELGDSALYLCASSPLVQGSSYGYTFGSGTRLTVV.

The chain has TRBV5-5 and TRBJ2-5, with a weak D call TRBD1 (6 bases). Germline loops: CDR1 SGHKS, CDR2 YYEKEE (reference sequence). Between the trimmed V and J ends, which lost 4 bases and 2 bases, there was a span of 12 bases. The CDR3 totals 14 residues. CDR3: CASSIRGQQETQYF. The CDR3, as DNA: TGTGCCAGCAGCATCAGAGGACAGCAAGAGACCCAGTACTTC.

This clone has a single count. The chain recombines TRBV2 with TRBJ2-1; D may be TRBD1 (5 bases). Germline CDR1 reads SNHLY; CDR2 reads FYNNEI. The CDR3 runs to 13 residues. The CDR3 nucleotides read TGTGGGGGATTGGGGCTACGAGACAATGAGCAGTTCTTC. Protein: CGGLGLRDNEQFF.

The CDR3 DNA sequence: TGTGCCAGCACCACCCTCGGACTAGCGGGATTTCGTGGGGAGCTGTTTTTT. This translates into CASTTLGLAGFRGELFF. The V gene is TRBV27, the J gene TRBJ2-2, with 12 bases fitting TRBD2. Germline-derived CDR1 and CDR2 are MNHEY and SMNVEV (reference sequence). The CDR3 is 17 amino acids. The junction had 14 bases not matched to a gene; V was cut back by 7 bases and J by 8 bases.

The rearrangement uses TRBV27 and TRBJ2-1, with D possibly TRBD2 on 5 matching bases. The germline V gene encodes CDR1 MNHEY and CDR2 SMNVEV (reference sequence). V dropped 5 bases and J dropped 2 bases, with 16 bases sitting between them. The CDR3 is 16 amino acids. CDR3 DNA: TGTGCCAGCAGTGTGAGACTACTCCGGACCTACAATGAGCAGTTCTTC. Protein product: CASSVRLLRTYNEQFF.

The J gene is TRBJ2-7, the V gene TRBV5-1, with D maybe TRBD1 (7 bases). The CDR3 consists of 16 residues. Trimming removed 4 bases from V and 0 bases from J, with 17 bases in between. From germline, CDR1 is SGHRS and CDR2 YFSETQ. This CDR3 is CASSPGGGLLSYEQYF. In DNA, the CDR3 is TGCGCCAGCAGCCCCGGAGGGGGCCTTCTCTCCTACGAGCAGTACTTC.

The chain couples TRBV4-2 to TRBJ1-4; D is unclear. Germline V gene data show CDR1 as LGHNA and CDR2 as YNFKEQ. The CDR3 is 12 amino acids. Trimming removed 0 bases at V and 10 bases at J, with 6 bases between. The CDR3: CASSQDGRKLFF. CDR3 in DNA: TGTGCCAGCAGCCAAGATGGGAGAAAACTGTTTTTT.

This chain joins TRBV6-1 and TRBJ2-7; 8 positions match TRBD2. The J segment lost 0 bases and the V segment lost 10 bases, leaving 8 bases of the junction unmatched. From germline, CDR1 is MNHNS and CDR2 SASEGT. The CDR3 runs 14 residues. The CDR3 region has the DNA TGTGCCACCGCAATAGCGGGAACCTCCTACGAGCAGTACTTC. Translated: CATAIAGTSYEQYF.

The chain carries TRBV30 and TRBJ2-2; D may be TRBD2 (6 bases). Trimming removed 7 bases from V and 0 bases from J, with 12 bases in between. CDR1 and CDR2 from the germline V gene are GTSNPN and SVGIG (reference sequence). This CDR3 region has 14 residues. CDR3 sequence (DNA): TGTGCCTCCCCGGGGAGGACGAACACCGGGGAGCTGTTTTTT. This sequence encodes CASPGRTNTGELFF.

V is TRBV5-1 and J is TRBJ1-6; 9 bases agree with TRBD1. In germline, CDR1 is SGHRS, CDR2 YFSETQ. The CDR3 runs 20 residues. V gave up 3 bases and J gave up 0 bases; unmatched junction bases: 13. The CDR3 here is CASSWTHRDRESSYNSPLHF. Here the CDR3 DNA reads TGCGCCAGCAGCTGGACCCACCGGGACAGGGAGAGCTCCTATAATTCACCCCTCCACTTT.

The chain couples TRBV4-1 to TRBJ1-1; no definite D call. V lost 4 bases and J 1 base, leaving 10 bases between the germline ends. Germline assignment: CDR1 MGHRA and CDR2 YSYEKL. This CDR3 comprises 14 residues. The CDR3 DNA follows: TGCGCCAGCAGCCTGAGAGAGTCGAACACTGAAGCTTTCTTT. Protein sequence: CASSLRESNTEAFF.

V gene TRBV15 combines with J gene TRBJ2-4, with 7 bases identical to TRBD1. Trimming cost V 5 bases and J 5 bases; bases outside gene matches: 0. The CDR3 spans 12 residues. The germline CDR1 and CDR2 sequences are LNHNV and YYDKDF (reference sequence). The CDR3 DNA follows: TGTGCCACCAGCGGACAGGAAAACATTCAGTACTTC. Protein: CATSGQENIQYF.

CDR3 protein: CASSQLVTAGVFNQPQHF. The CDR3 nucleotides are TGCGCCAGCAGCCAACTGGTGACGGCAGGCGTGTTCAATCAGCCCCAGCATTTT. This chain joins TRBV4-1 and TRBJ1-5; D is unclear. Germline V gene data show CDR1 as MGHRA and CDR2 as YSYEKL. This CDR3 region has 18 residues. Trimming removed 2 bases at V and 3 bases at J, with 20 bases between.

This clone was recorded a few times. The chain is built from TRBV6-6 and TRBJ1-2; D is unclear. The CDR3 consists of 14 residues. Germline loops: CDR1 MNHNY, CDR2 SVGAGI (reference sequence). Trimming took 0 bases from V and 3 from J, leaving 8 bases between them. As DNA, the CDR3 is TGTGCCAGCAGTTACTCGGCAGTCCACTATGGCTACACCTTC. The encoded protein is CASSYSAVHYGYTF.

This clone has a handful of counts. The chain is built from TRBV13 and TRBJ2-2; a weak D match, TRBD1 (5 bases). The V end lost 2 bases, the J end lost 6 bases, and 7 bases lay between the germline ends. Germline CDR1 reads PRHDT; CDR2 reads FYEKMQ (reference sequence). This CDR3 has 13 amino acids. The CDR3 DNA follows: TGTGCCAGCAGCTTACAAGGGGCCGGGGAGCTGTTTTTT. This encodes CASSLQGAGELFF.

The chain is built from TRBV9 and TRBJ1-2; TRBD1 matches at 7 bases. The V gene's germline CDR1 is SGDLS and CDR2 YYNGEE. V dropped 3 bases and J dropped 9; count of bases not matched to a gene: 26. The CDR3 sequence is 19 residues long. CDR3 nucleotide sequence: TGTGCCAGCAGCGCCGACAGGGCTTTGTGGGGGACAACAAGAAATAGCTACACCTTC. It translates to CASSADRALWGTTRNSYTF.

The chain recombines TRBV4-1 with TRBJ1-5; D possibly corresponds to TRBD1 (5 bases). V was clipped by 1 base and J by 7 bases, with 11 bases between them. The CDR3 contains 14 residues. CDR1 MGHRA and CDR2 YSYEKL come from the germline V gene. The CDR3 protein is CASSQGRVYQPQHF. The CDR3 coding sequence is TGCGCCAGCAGCCAAGGCAGGGTGTACCAGCCCCAGCATTTT.